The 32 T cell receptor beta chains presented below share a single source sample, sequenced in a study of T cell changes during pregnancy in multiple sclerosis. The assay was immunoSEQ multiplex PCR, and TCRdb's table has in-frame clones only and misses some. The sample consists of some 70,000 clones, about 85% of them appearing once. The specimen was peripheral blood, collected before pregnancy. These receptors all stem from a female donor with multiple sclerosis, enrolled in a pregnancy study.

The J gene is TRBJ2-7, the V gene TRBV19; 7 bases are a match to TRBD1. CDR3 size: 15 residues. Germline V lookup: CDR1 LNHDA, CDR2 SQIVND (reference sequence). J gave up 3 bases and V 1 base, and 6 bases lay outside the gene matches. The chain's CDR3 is CASSIAGQHYYEQYF. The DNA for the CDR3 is TGTGCCAGTAGTATAGCGGGACAGCACTACTACGAGCAGTACTTC.

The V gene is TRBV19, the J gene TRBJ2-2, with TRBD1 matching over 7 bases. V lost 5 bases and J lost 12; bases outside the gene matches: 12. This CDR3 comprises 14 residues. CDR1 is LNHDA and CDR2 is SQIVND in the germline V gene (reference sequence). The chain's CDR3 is CASSPSLTGSKLFF. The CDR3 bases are TGTGCCAGTAGTCCGTCCCTGACAGGGAGTAAGCTGTTTTTT.

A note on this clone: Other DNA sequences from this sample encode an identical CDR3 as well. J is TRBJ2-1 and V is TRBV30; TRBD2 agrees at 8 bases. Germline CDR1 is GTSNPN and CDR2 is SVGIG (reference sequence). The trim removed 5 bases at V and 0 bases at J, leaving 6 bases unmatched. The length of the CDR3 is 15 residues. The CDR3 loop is CAWDHGTSSYNEQFF. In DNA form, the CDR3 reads TGTGCCTGGGATCATGGGACTAGCTCCTACAATGAGCAGTTCTTC.

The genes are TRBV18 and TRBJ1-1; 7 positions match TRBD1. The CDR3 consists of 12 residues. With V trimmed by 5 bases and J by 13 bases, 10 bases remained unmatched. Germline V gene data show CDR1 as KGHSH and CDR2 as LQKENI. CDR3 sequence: CASSTAQGKGFF. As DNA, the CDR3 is TGTGCCAGCTCAACCGCACAGGGGAAGGGTTTCTTT.

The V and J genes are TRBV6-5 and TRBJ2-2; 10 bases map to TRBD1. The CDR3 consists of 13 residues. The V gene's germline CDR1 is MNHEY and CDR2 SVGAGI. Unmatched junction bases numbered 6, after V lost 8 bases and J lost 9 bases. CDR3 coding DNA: TGTGCCAGCCAGGGACAGGGGTTCCGGGAGCTGTTTTTT. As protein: CASQGQGFRELFF.

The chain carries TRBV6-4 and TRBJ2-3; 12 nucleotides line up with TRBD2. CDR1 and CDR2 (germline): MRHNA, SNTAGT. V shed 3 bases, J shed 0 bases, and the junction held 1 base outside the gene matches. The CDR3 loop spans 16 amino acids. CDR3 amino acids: CASSDLAGGSTDTQYF. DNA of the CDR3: TGTGCCAGCAGTGATCTAGCGGGGGGGAGCACAGATACGCAGTATTTT.

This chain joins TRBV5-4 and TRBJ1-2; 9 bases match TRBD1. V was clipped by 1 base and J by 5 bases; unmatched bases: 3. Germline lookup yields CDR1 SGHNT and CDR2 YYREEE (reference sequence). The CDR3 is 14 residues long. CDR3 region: CASSLSGTGYGYTF. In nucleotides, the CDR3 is TGTGCCAGCAGCTTGTCGGGGACAGGGTATGGCTACACCTTC.

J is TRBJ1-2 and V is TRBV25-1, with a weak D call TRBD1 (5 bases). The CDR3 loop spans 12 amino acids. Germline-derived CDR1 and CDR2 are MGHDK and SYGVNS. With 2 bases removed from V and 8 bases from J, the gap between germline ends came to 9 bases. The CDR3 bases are TGTGCCAGCAGTGAACAGGGATGGGGCTACACCTTC. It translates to CASSEQGWGYTF.

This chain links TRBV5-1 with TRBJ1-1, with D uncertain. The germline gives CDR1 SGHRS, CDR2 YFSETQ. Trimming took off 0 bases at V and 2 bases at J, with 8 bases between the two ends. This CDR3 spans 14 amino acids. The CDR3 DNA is TGCGCCAGCAGCTTGGATCCCGGTAACACTGAAGCTTTCTTT. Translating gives CASSLDPGNTEAFF.

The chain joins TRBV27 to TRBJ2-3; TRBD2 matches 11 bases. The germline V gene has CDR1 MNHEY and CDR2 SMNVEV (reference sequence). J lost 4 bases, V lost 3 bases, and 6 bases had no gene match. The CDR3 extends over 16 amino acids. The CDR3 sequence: CASSFSTSGIADTQYF. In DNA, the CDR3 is TGTGCCAGCAGTTTCTCGACTAGCGGGATAGCAGATACGCAGTATTTT.

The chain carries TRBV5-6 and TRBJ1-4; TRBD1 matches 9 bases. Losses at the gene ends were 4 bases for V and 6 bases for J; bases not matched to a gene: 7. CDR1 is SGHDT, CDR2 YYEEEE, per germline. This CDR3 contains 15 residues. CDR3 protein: CASSAGQGKYEKLFF. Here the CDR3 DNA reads TGTGCCAGCAGCGCGGGACAGGGAAAGTATGAAAAACTGTTTTTT.

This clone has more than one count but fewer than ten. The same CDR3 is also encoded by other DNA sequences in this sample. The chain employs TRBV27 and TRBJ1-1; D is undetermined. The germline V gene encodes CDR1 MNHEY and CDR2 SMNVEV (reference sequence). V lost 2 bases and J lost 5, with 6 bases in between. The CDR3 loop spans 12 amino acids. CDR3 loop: CASSLTGTEAFF. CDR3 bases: TGTGCCAGCAGTTTAACCGGGACTGAAGCTTTCTTT.

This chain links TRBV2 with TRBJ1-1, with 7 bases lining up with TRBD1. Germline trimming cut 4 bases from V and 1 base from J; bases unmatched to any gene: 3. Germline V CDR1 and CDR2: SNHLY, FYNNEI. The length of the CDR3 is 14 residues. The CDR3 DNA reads TGTGCCAGCAGTGCCGGGACAGCGAACACTGAAGCTTTCTTT. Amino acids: CASSAGTANTEAFF.

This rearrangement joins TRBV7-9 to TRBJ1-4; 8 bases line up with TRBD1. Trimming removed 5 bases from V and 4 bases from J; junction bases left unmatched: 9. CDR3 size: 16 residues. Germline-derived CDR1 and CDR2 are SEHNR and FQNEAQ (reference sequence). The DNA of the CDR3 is TGTGCCAGCAGCCCACGGACAGGGTCACTTAATGAAAAACTGTTTTTT. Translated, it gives CASSPRTGSLNEKLFF.

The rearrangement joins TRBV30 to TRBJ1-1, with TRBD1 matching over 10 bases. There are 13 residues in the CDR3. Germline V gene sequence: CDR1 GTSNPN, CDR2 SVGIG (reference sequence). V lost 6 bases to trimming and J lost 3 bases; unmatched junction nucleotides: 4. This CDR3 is CACTDRGYTEAFF. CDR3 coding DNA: TGTGCCTGCACGGACAGGGGGTACACTGAAGCTTTCTTT.

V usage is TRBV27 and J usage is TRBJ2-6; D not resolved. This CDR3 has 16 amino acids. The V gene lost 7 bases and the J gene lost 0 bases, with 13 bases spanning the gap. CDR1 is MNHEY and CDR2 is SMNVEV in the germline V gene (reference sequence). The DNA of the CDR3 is TGTGCCAGCATGGGCAGATCCGACTCTGGGGCCAACGTCCTGACTTTC. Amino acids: CASMGRSDSGANVLTF.

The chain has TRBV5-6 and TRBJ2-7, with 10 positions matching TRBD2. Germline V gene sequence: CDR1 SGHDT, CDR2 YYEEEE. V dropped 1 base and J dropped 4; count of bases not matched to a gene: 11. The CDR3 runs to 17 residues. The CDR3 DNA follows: TGTGCCAGCAGCTTGCTCGAGAGCGGGAGGGCCTGGTACGAGCAGTACTTC. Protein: CASSLLESGRAWYEQYF.

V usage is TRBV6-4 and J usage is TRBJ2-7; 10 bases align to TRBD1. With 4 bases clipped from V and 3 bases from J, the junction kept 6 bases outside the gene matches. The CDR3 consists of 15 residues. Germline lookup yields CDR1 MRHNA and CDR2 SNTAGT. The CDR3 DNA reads TGTGCCAGCAGTGCCGAGACAGGGGGCAGCTACGAGCAGTACTTC. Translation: CASSAETGGSYEQYF.

CDR3 nucleotides: TGTGCCAGCAGTTTGGGGACAGGGGGCAATGAGCAGTTCTTC. It codes for CASSLGTGGNEQFF. The rearrangement links TRBV27 to TRBJ2-1; 11 bases align to TRBD1. V shed 3 bases, J shed 6 bases, and the junction held 1 base outside the gene matches. CDR3 length: 14 residues. Germline CDR1 is MNHEY and CDR2 is SMNVEV (reference sequence).

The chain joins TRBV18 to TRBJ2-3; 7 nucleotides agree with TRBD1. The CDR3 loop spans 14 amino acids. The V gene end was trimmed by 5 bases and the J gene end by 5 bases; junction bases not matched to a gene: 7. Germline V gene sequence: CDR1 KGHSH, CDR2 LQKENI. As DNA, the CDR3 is TGTGCCAGCTCAAACAGACAGGGCAAAGATACGCAGTATTTT. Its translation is CASSNRQGKDTQYF.

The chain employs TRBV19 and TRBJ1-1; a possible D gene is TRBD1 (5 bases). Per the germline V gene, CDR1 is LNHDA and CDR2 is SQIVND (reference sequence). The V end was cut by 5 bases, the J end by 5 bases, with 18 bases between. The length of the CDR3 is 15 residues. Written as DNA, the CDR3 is TGTGCCAGTAGTTTGGGACCCGGGGGGGGGACTGAAGCTTTCTTT. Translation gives CASSLGPGGGTEAFF.

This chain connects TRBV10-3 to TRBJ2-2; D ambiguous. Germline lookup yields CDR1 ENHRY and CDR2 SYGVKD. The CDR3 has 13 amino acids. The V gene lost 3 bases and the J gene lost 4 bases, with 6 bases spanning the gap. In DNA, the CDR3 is TGTGCCATCAGTGAACAGCTCACCGGGGAGCTGTTTTTT. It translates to CAISEQLTGELFF.

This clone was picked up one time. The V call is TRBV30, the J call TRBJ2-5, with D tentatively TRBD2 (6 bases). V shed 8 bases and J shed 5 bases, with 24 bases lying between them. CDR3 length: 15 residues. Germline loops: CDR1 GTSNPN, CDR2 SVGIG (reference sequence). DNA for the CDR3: TGTGCCCTAATCAGGAGAGCGGATGGGGGGGAGACCCAGTACTTC. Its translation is CALIRRADGGETQYF.

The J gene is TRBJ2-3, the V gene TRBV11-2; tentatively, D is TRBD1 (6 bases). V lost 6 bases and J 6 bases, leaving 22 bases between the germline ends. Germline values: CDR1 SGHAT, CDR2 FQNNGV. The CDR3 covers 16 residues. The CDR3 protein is CASSPGRFEGVDTQYF. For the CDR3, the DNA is TGTGCCAGCAGTCCGGGACGGTTCGAGGGGGTGGATACGCAGTATTTT.

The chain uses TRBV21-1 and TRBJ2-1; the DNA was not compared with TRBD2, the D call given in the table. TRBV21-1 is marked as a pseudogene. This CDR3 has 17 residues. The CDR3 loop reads CASSKDPSGISYNEQFF. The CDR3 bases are TGTGCCAGCAGCAAAGATCCTAGCGGGATCAGCTACAATGAGCAGTTCTTC.

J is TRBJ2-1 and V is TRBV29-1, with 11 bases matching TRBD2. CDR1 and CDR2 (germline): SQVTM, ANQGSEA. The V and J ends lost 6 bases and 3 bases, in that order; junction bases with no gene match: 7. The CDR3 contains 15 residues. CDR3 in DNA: TGCAGCGTCGGGACTAGCGGAAATAACTACAATGAGCAGTTCTTC. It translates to CSVGTSGNNYNEQFF.

The CDR3 nucleotides are TGCGCCAGCAGCCGGATACAGGGATGGGACACTGAAGCTTTCTTT. Encoded protein: CASSRIQGWDTEAFF. The gene calls are TRBV5-1 and TRBJ1-1; D perhaps matches TRBD1 (6 bases). V was trimmed by 4 bases and J by 3 bases, leaving 16 bases between them. Per the germline V gene, CDR1 is SGHRS and CDR2 is YFSETQ. This CDR3 has 15 amino acids. The whole variable domain, remainder taken from reference TRBV5-1 and TRBJ1-1, is KAGVTQTPRYLIKTRGQQVTLSCSPISGHRSVSWYQQTPGQGLQFLFEYFSETQRNKGNFPGRFSGRQFSNSRSEMNVSTLELGDSALYLCASSRIQGWDTEAFFGQGTRLTVV.

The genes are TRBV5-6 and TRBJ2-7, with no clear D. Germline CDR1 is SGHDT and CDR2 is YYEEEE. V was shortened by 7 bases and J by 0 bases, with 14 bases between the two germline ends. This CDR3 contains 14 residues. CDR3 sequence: CASSFRRTSYEQYF. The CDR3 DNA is TGTGCCAGCTCCTTCAGGCGAACCTCCTACGAGCAGTACTTC.

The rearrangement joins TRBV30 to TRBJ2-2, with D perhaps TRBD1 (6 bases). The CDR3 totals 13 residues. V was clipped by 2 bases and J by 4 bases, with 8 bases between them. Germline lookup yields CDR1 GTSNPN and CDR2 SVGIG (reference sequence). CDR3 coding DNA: TGTGCCTGGAGTTTACAGGGCACCGGGGAGCTGTTTTTT. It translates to CAWSLQGTGELFF.

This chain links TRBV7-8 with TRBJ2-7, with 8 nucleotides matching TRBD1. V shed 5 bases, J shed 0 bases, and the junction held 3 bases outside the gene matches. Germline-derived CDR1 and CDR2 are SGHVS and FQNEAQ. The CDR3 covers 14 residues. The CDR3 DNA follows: TGTGCCAGCAGCGTCGACAGGGGCTCCTACGAGCAGTACTTC. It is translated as CASSVDRGSYEQYF.

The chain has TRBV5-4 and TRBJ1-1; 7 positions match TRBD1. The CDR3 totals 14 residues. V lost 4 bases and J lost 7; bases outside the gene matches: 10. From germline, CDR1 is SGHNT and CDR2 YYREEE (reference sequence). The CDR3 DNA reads TGTGCCAGCAGCCGAGACAGGGATATGGTTGAAGCTTTCTTT. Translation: CASSRDRDMVEAFF.

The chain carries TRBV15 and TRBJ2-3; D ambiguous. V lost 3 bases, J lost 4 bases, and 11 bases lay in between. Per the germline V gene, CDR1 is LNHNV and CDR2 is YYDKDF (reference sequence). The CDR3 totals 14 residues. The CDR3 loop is CATSRPQHPDTQYF. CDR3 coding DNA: TGTGCCACCAGCAGGCCCCAACACCCAGATACGCAGTATTTT.